This paragraph covers one TCR beta chain sequence. The clone's antigen remains unknown. No base quality values were provided; no much bigger clone lies one nucleotide off. For sequencing of the TCRbeta CDR3 region, genomic DNA was extracted from the sorted cells. The immunoSEQ Assay was used to sequence the TCRbeta CDR3 regions. Entries here come from immuneACCESS through TCRdb and include only in-frame sequences with V and J called. Some clones fail to appear in such tables; in the studies checked, an unresolved V gene covers under half of the shortfall, and the cause of the remainder is unknown. The sample table holds about 90,000 clones, of which 85% to 90% were seen once. Of the sample, roughly 0.16% is held by the ten largest clones. The V and J ends are trimmed by 3 bases and 7 bases, leaving 7 bases between them. The cysteine opens and the phenylalanine closes a CDR3 of 12 amino acids. The kept DNA is CDR3 alone, 36 bases in frame from the first base. CDR1 and CDR2 (MGHDK, SYGVNS) derive from the germline V gene.

Patients with a history of autoimmune disease or receiving systemic immunosuppression were excluded from the trial. Peripheral blood for TCR sequencing was collected from all dose cohorts at baseline, on cycle 4 day 1, and on cycle 7 day 1. Samples were obtained from an open-label, multicenter, first-in-human phase I dose-escalation trial of ivuxolimab. Adults with locally advanced or metastatic melanoma, renal cell, hepatocellular, or head and neck squamous cell carcinoma were enrolled in the trial. CD4+ and CD8+ T cells were sorted separately from peripheral blood before TCR sequencing. This entry is derived from a study of OX40 agonist ivuxolimab in advanced cancers. Context from the whole study: Ivuxolimab was an agonistic, fully human IgG2 monoclonal antibody directed against OX40 (CD134), a costimulatory receptor. In the dose-escalation cohort, 75% to 90% of patients were male, and the mean age was approximately 60 years with a range of about 20 to 80. Prior anti-PD-1, anti-PD-L1 or anti-CTLA-4 therapy was permitted, and checkpoint inhibitors had been received by around 39% of dose-escalation patients. Of the roughly 52 dose-escalation patients, hepatocellular carcinoma was present in about 20, melanoma in around 15, renal cell carcinoma in 9 and head and neck cancer in 9. The point of sequencing TCRbeta in the periphery was to test whether ivuxolimab changed TCR sequence diversity and drove clonal T-cell expansion. Partial responses occurred in three dose-escalation patients: two with cutaneous melanoma and one with hepatocellular carcinoma. Intravenous ivuxolimab was administered to patients every 2 weeks at six dose levels: 0.01, 0.1, 0.3, 1.5, 3 and 10 mg/kg. The paper describes the monotherapy dose-escalation part (N ≈ 49 patients) of the phase I trial of ivuxolimab. Paper-wide results and their limitations: After ivuxolimab, expanded clones were on average more numerous among CD8+ T cells than among CD4+ T cells. Antigen specificity was not determined for the clonally expanded peripheral T cells. At doses of 0.1 to 3.0 mg/kg, clonal expansion of both CD4+ and CD8+ blood T cells was observed from baseline to week 6. Low levels of normalized T-cell clonal expansion were also seen in some patients who did not respond. In the 0.1-3.0 mg/kg groups, partial responders had among the lowest normalized peripheral clonal expansion, particularly in CD8+ T cells.

This receptor was taken from an adult with an advanced solid tumor such as melanoma, head and neck, liver or kidney cancer. The receptor chain draws on TRBV25-1 and TRBJ1-5; no D gene is confidently identified. The sample consisted of CD4+ or CD8+ T cells sorted from blood, taken in a trial of the OX40 agonist ivuxolimab. CDR3 region: CASSEGNQPQHF. The sequenced DNA is TGTGCCAGCAGTGAGGGTAACCAGCCCCAGCATTTT.